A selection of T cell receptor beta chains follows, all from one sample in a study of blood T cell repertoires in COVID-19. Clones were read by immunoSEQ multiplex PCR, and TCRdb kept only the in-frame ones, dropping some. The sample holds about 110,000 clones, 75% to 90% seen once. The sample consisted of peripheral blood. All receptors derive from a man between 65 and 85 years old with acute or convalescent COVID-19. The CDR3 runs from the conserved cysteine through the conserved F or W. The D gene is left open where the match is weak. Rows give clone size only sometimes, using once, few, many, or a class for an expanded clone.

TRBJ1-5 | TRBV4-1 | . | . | TGCGCCAGCAGCCAAGGTCGGGCAGGGTTAGATCAGCCCCAGCATTTT | CASSQGRAGLDQPQHF
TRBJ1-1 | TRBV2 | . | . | TGTGCCAGCAAAACACGAAACACTGAAGCTTTCTTT | CASKTRNTEAFF
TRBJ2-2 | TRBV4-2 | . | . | TGTGCCAGCAGCCAAGGAGACAGGAACACCGGGGAGCTGTTTTTT | CASSQGDRNTGELFF
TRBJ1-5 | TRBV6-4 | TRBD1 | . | TGTGCCAGCAGCGAGACAGGGGTAAGTAGCAATCAGCCCCAGCATTTT | CASSETGVSSNQPQHF
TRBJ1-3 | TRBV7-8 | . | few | TGTGCCAGCAGCTTAGGACAGATTCTCTCTGGAAACACCATATATTTT | CASSLGQILSGNTIYF
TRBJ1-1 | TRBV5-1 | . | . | TGCGCCAGCAGCCAACAGGGTGGAAACACTGAAGCTTTCTTT | CASSQQGGNTEAFF
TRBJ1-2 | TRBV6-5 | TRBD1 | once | TGTGCCAGCAGATTAGACAGGGAAAGGGGTGGCTACACCTTC | CASRLDRERGGYTF
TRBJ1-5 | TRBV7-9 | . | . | TGTGCCAGCGGAGAAGACAGATCCAATCAGCCCCAGCATTTT | CASGEDRSNQPQHF
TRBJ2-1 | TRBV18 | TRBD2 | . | TGTGCCAGCTCACCAAAGACTAGCGGGGCCCCCAATGAGCAGTTCTTC | CASSPKTSGAPNEQFF
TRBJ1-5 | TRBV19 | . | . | TGTGCCAGCGCCAACCGTCGAACAGAGAATCAGCCCCAGCATTTT | CASANRRTENQPQHF
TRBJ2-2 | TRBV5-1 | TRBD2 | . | TGCGCCAGCAGCCGTTCTAGCGGGGGAGTCAACAAGAACACCGGGGAGCTGTTTTTT | CASSRSSGGVNKNTGELFF
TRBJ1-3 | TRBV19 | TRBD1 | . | TGTGCCAGTAGGTCCCCTCAGGGGGCGCGGAACACCATATATTTT | CASRSPQGARNTIYF
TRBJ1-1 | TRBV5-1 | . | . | TGCGCCAGCAGCTTGGGAGAAACCAACACTGAAGCTTTCTTT | CASSLGETNTEAFF
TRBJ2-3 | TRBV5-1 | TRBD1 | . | TGCGCCAGCAGCTTGAACAGGGGATTCCCTAGCACAGATACGCAGTATTTT | CASSLNRGFPSTDTQYF
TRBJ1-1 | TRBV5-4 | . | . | TGTGCCAGCAGAATAGGGGGATCGATGAACACTGAAGCTTTCTTT | CASRIGGSMNTEAFF
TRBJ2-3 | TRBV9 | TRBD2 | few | TGTGCCAGCAGCGTACGCGGGGGGGCCCGCACAGATACGCAGTATTTT | CASSVRGGARTDTQYF
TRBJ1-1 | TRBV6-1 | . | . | TGTGCCAGCAGTGAACTGTTAGGGGTGTCTACTGAAGCTTTCTTT | CASSELLGVSTEAFF
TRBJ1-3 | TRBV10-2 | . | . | TGCGCCAGCTTACAGGGTGGACTCGCTGGAAACACCATATATTTT | CASLQGGLAGNTIYF
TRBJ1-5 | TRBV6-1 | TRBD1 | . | TGTGCCAGCAGTGTACGGTCGGGACAGGGGAACAGAAGCAATCAGCCCCAGCATTTT | CASSVRSGQGNRSNQPQHF
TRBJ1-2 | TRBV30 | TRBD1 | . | TGTGCCTGGAACGGACAGGCCCTCTATGGCTACACCTTC | CAWNGQALYGYTF
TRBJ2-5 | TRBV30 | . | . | TGTGCCTGGACTCCTAAACAGGGAGAAAAGAGGACCCAGTACTTC | CAWTPKQGEKRTQYF
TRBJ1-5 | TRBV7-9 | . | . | TGTGCCAGCAGCTTAGCCTGGGGCGAACAGCCCCAGCATTTT | CASSLAWGEQPQHF
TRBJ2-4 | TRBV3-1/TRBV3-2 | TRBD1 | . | TGTGCCAGCAGCCAGGGACAGGGAAACATTCAGTACTTC | CASSQGQGNIQYF
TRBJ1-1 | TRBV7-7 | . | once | TGTGCTAGCCTCACAGGGCCCACTGAAGCTTTCTTT | CASLTGPTEAFF
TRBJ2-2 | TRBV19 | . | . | TGTGCCACGTCGGCGGCGACCAAGAACACCGGGGAGCTGTTTTTT | CATSAATKNTGELFF
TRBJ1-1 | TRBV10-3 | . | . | TGTGCCATCAGTGACCCGACTGCTGGGAACACTGAAGCTTTCTTT | CAISDPTAGNTEAFF
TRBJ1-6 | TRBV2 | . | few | TGTGCCAGCACAATAGCTGGACAGAGCTCACCCCTCCACTTT | CASTIAGQSSPLHF
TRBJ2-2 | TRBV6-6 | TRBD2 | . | TGTGCCAGCAGTCCCCCGGGACTAGCGGGAGTCGGGAGTCCCGGGGAGCTGTTTTTT | CASSPPGLAGVGSPGELFF
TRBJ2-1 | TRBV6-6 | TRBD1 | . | TGTGCCAGCAGCCAAGACAGGGGGCGCGGGTTCTTC | CASSQDRGRGFF
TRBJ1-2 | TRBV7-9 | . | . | TGTGCCAGCAGCTTTTCACAGGCAACTGGCTACACCTTC | CASSFSQATGYTF
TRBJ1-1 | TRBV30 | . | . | TGTGCCTGGAGTGGAGTAACCAGGGGCAGTATGAACACTGAAGCTTTCTTT | CAWSGVTRGSMNTEAFF
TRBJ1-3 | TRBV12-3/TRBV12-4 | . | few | TGTGCCAGCAGTTTGGGAGGTGGAAACACCATATATTTT | CASSLGGGNTIYF
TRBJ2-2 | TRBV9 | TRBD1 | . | TGTGCCAGCGCACAGGGGTCGAACACCGGGGAGCTGTTTTTT | CASAQGSNTGELFF
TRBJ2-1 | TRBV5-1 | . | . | TGCGCCAGCAGCGGCCAGCGTGAGCAGTTCTTC | CASSGQREQFF
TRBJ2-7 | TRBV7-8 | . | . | TGTGCCAGCAGCTTCATGCTAGCGCTAGGGTACGAGCAGTACTTC | CASSFMLALGYEQYF
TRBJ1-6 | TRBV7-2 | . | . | TGTGCCAGCAGCGCAGGGGTCTCCAGCTCCTATAATTCACCCCTCCACTTT | CASSAGVSSSYNSPLHF
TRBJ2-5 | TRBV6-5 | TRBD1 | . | TGTGCCAGCAGACAGGGGTTGGAGACCCAGTACTTC | CASRQGLETQYF
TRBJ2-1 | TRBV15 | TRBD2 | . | TGTGCCACCAGCAGACCGCTACCGGGACTAGCGACTCCCCGGCCGTTCTTC | CATSRPLPGLATPRPFF
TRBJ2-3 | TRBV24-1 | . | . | TGTGCCACCAGTGATAGGACCGCAGCTGTGCGGGACAGCACAGATACGCAGTATTTT | CATSDRTAAVRDSTDTQYF
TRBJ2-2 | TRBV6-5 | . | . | TGTGCCAGCAGTTACTCGGAGACAGGGAACACCGGGGAGCTGTTTTTT | CASSYSETGNTGELFF
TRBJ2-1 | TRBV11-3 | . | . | TGTGCCAGCAGCTCAGGGGGGAGCTCCTACAATGAGCAGTTCTTC | CASSSGGSSYNEQFF
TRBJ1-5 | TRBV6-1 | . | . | TGTGCCAGCAGTGAAGCGCGAGATCAGCCCCAGCATTTT | CASSEARDQPQHF
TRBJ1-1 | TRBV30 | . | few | TGTGCCTGGAGTGTATGGGGCGCTCAGGCTTTCTTT | CAWSVWGAQAFF
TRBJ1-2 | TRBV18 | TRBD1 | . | TGTGCCAGCTCACCCGGACAGGAATATGGCTACACCTTC | CASSPGQEYGYTF
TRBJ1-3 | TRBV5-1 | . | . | TGCGCCAGCAGCTTGGCCGACAGGGGAAACACCATATATTTT | CASSLADRGNTIYF
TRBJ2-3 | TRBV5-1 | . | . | TGCGCCAGCAGCTTGGGCAGGATGGCAGATACGCAGTATTTT | CASSLGRMADTQYF
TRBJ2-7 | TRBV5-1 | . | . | TGCGCCAGCAGCTCTTCCTACGAGCAGTACTTC | CASSSSYEQYF